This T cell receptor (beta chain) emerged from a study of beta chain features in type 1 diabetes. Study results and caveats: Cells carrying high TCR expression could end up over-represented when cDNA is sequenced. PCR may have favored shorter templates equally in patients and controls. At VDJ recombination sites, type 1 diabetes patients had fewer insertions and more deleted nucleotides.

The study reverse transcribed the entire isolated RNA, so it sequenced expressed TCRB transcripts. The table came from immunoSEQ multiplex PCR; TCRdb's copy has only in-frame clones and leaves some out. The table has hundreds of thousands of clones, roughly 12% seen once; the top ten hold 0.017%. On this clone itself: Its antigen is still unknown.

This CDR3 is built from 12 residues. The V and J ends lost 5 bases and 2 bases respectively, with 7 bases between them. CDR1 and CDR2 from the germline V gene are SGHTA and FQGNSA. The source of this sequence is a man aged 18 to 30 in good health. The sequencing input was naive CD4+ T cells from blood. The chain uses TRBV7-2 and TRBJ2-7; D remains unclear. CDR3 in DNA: TGTGCCAGCAGCCGTTCTCCCTACGAGCAGTACTTC. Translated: CASSRSPYEQYF.